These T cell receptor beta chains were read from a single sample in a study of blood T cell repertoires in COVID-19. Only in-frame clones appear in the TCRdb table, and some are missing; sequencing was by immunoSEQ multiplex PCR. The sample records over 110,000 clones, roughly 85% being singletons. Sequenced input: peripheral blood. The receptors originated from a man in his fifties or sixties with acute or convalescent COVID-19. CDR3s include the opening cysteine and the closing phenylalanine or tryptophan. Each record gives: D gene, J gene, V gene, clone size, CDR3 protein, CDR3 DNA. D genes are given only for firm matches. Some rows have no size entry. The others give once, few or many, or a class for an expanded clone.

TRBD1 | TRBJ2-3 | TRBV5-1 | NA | CASSRGQDTDTQYF | TGCGCCAGCAGCCGTGGACAGGACACAGATACGCAGTATTTT
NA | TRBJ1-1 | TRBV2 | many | CASSEAPLQGFGVEAFF | TGTGCCAGCAGTGAAGCCCCCCTACAGGGTTTTGGAGTTGAAGCTTTCTTT
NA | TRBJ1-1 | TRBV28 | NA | CASIYRMNTEAFF | TGTGCCAGCATCTACAGGATGAACACTGAAGCTTTCTTT
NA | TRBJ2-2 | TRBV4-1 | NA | CASSQIRVTSTGELFF | TGCGCCAGCAGCCAAATACGGGTAACGAGCACCGGGGAGCTGTTTTTT
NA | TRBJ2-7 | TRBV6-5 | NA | CASRQGRYEQYF | TGTGCCAGCAGACAGGGCCGGTACGAGCAGTACTTC
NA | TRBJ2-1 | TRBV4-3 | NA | CASSQDPPTTGSGNEQFF | TGCGCCAGCAGCCAAGATCCCCCTACGACCGGGAGTGGGAATGAGCAGTTCTTC
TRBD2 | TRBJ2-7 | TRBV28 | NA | CASSLWGGNYEQYF | TGTGCCAGCAGTTTGTGGGGGGGGAACTACGAGCAGTACTTC
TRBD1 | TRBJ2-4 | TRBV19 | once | CASSIFGGQGKNIQYF | TGTGCCAGTAGTATTTTTGGGGGACAGGGGAAAAACATTCAGTACTTC
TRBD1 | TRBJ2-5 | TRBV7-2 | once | CASSPTGGGETQYF | TGTGCCAGCAGCCCAACAGGGGGCGGGGAGACCCAGTACTTC
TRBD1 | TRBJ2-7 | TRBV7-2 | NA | CASSYLQGHSYEQYF | TGTGCCAGCAGCTACCTACAGGGGCACTCCTACGAGCAGTACTTC
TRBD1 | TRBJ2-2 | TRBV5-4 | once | CASSLRTGITGELFF | TGTGCCAGCAGCCTCCGGACAGGGATCACCGGGGAGCTGTTTTTT
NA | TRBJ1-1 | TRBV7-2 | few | CASSFLGGNTEAFF | TGTGCCAGCAGCTTCCTAGGGGGGAACACTGAAGCTTTCTTT
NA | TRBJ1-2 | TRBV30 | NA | CACPREEINYGYTF | TGTGCCTGTCCCCGGGAGGAGATTAACTATGGCTACACCTTC
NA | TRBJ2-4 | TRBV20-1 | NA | CSASQSGFSKNIQYF | TGCAGTGCTAGTCAAAGCGGGTTCTCCAAAAACATTCAGTACTTC
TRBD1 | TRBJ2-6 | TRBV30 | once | CAWSLGGDSPNVLTF | TGTGCCTGGAGTCTGGGTGGGGACAGCCCCAACGTCCTGACTTTC
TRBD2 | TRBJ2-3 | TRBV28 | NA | CASSSPPSGGTDTQYF | TGTGCCAGCAGTTCCCCCCCTAGCGGGGGCACAGATACGCAGTATTTT
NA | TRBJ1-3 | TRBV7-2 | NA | CASSLAGTPGNTIYF | TGTGCCAGCAGCTTAGCAGGGACACCTGGAAACACCATATATTTT
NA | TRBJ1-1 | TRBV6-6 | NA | CASSYKETEAFF | TGTGCCAGCAGTTACAAGGAGACAGAGGCTTTCTTT
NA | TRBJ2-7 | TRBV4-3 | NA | CASSVQASYEQYF | TGCGCCAGCAGCGTCCAGGCGTCCTACGAGCAGTACTTC
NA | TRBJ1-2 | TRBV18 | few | CASSGGPANYGYTF | TGTGCCAGCTCGGGAGGACCGGCCAACTATGGCTACACCTTC
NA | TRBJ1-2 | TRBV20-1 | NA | CSAWAYGYTF | TGCAGTGCTTGGGCCTATGGCTACACCTTC
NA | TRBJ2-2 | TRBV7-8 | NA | CASSLAGRSGTNTGELFF | TGTGCCAGCAGCTTAGCTGGCAGGTCTGGAACGAACACCGGGGAGCTGTTTTTT
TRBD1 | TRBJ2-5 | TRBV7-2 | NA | CASTGTGDQETQYF | TGTGCCAGCACCGGGACAGGGGATCAGGAGACCCAGTACTTC
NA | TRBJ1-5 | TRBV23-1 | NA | CASKENQGGQPQHF | TGCGCCAGCAAGGAGAATCAGGGTGGTCAGCCCCAGCATTTT